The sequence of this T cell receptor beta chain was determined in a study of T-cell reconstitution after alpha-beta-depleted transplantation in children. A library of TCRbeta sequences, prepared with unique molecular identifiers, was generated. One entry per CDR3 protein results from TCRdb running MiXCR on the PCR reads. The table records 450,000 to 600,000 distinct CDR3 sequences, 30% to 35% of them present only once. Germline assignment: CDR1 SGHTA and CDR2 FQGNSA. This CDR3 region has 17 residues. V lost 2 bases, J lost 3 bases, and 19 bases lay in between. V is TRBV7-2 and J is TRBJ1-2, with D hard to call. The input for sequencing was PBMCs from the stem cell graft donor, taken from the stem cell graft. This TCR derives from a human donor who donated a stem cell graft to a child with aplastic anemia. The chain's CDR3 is CASSLSSQINGHYGYTF. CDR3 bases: TGTGCCAGCAGCTTATCGTCACAGATCAACGGGCACTATGGCTACACCTTC.